The present T cell receptor beta chain was sequenced within a study of cytomegalovirus exposure and HLA in healthy donors. About the study: The same platform was used for the 95 to 150 validation repertoires and the 650 to 800 first-cohort repertoires, a later analysis reported. General study points: In vitro experiments confirmed that three CMV-associated chains were specific for CMV antigens. The investigators catalogued 160 or so TCR beta chains as cytomegalovirus-associated.

TCRdb's copy holds only in-frame clones and misses some; the assay was immunoSEQ multiplex PCR. In the table there are 80,000 to 100,000 clones, 70% to 90% of which are singletons. Comment on this clone: Its cognate antigen is unknown.

This receptor was identified in a woman aged 30 to 39 in good health and CMV-seronegative. Input material: PBMCs.

Written as DNA, the CDR3 is TGTGCCAGCAGCCCACACAGGGGGACTGAAGCTTTCTTT. This translates into CASSPHRGTEAFF. J is TRBJ1-1 and V is TRBV11-3; TRBD1 aligns across 8 bases. Germline assignment: CDR1 SGHNT and CDR2 YENEEA. This CDR3 comprises 13 residues. J lost 5 bases, V lost 5 bases, and 4 bases had no gene match.